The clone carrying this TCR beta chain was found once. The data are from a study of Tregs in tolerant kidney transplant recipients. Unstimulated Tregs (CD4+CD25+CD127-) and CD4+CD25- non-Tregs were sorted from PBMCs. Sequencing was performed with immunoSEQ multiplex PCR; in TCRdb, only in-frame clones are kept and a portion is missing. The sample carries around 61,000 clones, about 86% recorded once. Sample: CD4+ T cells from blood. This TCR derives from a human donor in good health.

CDR3 region: CASSQVSMGVTDTQYF. The CDR3, as DNA: TGTGCCAGCAGCCAAGTCTCGATGGGGGTCACAGATACGCAGTATTTT. The rearrangement links TRBV4-2 to TRBJ2-3; D is possibly TRBD1 or TRBD2 (5 bases each). Trimming stripped 1 base from V and 2 bases from J, with 13 bases between. This CDR3 is 16 amino acids long. Germline CDR1 LGHNA, CDR2 YNFKEQ.